A single sample gave rise to the 7 T cell receptor beta chains below, sequenced in a study of ipilimumab plus nivolumab after autologous stem cell transplantation. Repertoires were generated with immunoSEQ multiplex PCR, while TCRdb's copy carries only in-frame clones and drops some. This sample has 750 to 1,000 clones, with around 67% found just once. The source was PBMCs, collected in a trial of ipilimumab plus nivolumab as post-transplant consolidation. These TCRs come from a male donor with primary mediastinal lymphoma.

The rearrangement uses TRBV5-1 and TRBJ2-1, with D possibly matching TRBD1 (5 bases). Between the trimmed V and J ends, which lost 0 bases and 9 bases, there was a span of 13 bases. The germline V gene has CDR1 SGHRS and CDR2 YFSETQ. The CDR3 covers 14 residues. CDR3 sequence reads: CASSLVTGGREQFF. In nucleotides, the CDR3 is TGCGCCAGCAGCTTGGTAACAGGTGGACGTGAGCAGTTCTTC. The full variable domain, rest sourced from reference TRBV5-1 and TRBJ2-1, is KAGVTQTPRYLIKTRGQQVTLSCSPISGHRSVSWYQQTPGQGLQFLFEYFSETQRNKGNFPGRFSGRQFSNSRSEMNVSTLELGDSALYLCASSLVTGGREQFFGPGTRLTVL.

This chain joins TRBV6-5 and TRBJ2-7; 9 positions agree with TRBD2. Germline V CDR1 and CDR2: MNHEY, SVGAGI. This CDR3 is 14 amino acids long. The V and J ends lost 5 bases and 6 bases, in that order; junction bases with no gene match: 8. The CDR3 sequence: CASSPTSGRSEQYF. The CDR3 bases are TGTGCCAGCAGTCCGACTAGCGGACGGAGCGAGCAGTACTTC.

V gene TRBV6-1 combines with J gene TRBJ2-7, with D possibly being TRBD1 (6 bases). Germline-derived CDR1 and CDR2 are MNHNS and SASEGT. Trimming shortened V by 0 bases and J by 0 bases, and 12 bases separated the two germline ends. CDR3 length equals 16 residues. The CDR3 nucleotides are TGTGCCAGCAGTGAAGCGGGGGCGATGAGCTCCTACGAGCAGTACTTC. The encoded protein is CASSEAGAMSSYEQYF.

V and J are TRBV11-3 and TRBJ1-1; D is uncertain. V lost 3 bases, J lost 1 base, and 6 bases lay in between. The CDR3 length is 13 residues. Germline V lookup: CDR1 SGHNT, CDR2 YENEEA. The CDR3 sequence: CASSFQGNTEAFF. The CDR3 region has the DNA TGTGCCAGCAGCTTTCAAGGGAACACTGAAGCTTTCTTT.

This clone appeared a few times. The chain carries TRBV4-1 and TRBJ2-7; 8 nucleotides align to TRBD2. Germline CDR1 is MGHRA and CDR2 is YSYEKL. V shed 5 bases, J shed 3 bases, and the junction held 12 bases outside the gene matches. This CDR3 comprises 16 residues. The CDR3 loop is CASSLREREGIYEQYF. CDR3 DNA: TGCGCCAGCAGCTTACGTGAACGGGAGGGGATCTACGAGCAGTACTTC.

In this sample, this clone turned up a few times. J is TRBJ2-7 and V is TRBV6-6; D may be TRBD1 (6 bases). Germline CDR1 is MNHNY and CDR2 is SVGAGI (reference sequence). The CDR3 runs to 15 residues. With 6 bases removed from V and 1 base from J, the gap between germline ends came to 16 bases. In DNA, the CDR3 is TGTGCCAGCAGCTCATACCGGGACACATCCTACGAGCAGTACTTC. Amino acids: CASSSYRDTSYEQYF.

The chain combines TRBV5-6 with TRBJ1-5; D remains unclear. CDR3 size: 14 residues. Germline loops: CDR1 SGHDT, CDR2 YYEEEE. The germline V and J ends were trimmed by 7 bases and 7 bases, with 18 bases remaining between them. As DNA, the CDR3 is TGTGCCAGCGGCTATAGGGCAACCGGGCAGCCCCAGCATTTT. As protein: CASGYRATGQPQHF.